The clone carrying this T cell receptor beta chain has more than one count but fewer than ten. The data originate from a study of Ad26.COV2.S vaccination and SARS-CoV-2 variants. Treatment in this sample: 15 to 20 received Ad26.COV2.S at low or high dose, single or two shots; about five received placebo; per-sample allocation not given. Collection of the samples took place on day 63 after the first injection of vaccine or placebo. Profiling relied on immunoSEQ multiplex PCR, and the TCRdb table lists in-frame clones only, not all of them. The sample yields fewer than 400,000 clones, more than 85% seen once. The sequences come from peripheral blood, collected in a trial of Ad26.COV2.S vaccine versus placebo. This receptor was obtained from a person between 18 and 65 years old who received the Ad26.COV2.S COVID-19 vaccine or a placebo.

This CDR3 is CASSLGRLSSYNEQFF. DNA of the CDR3: TGTGCCAGCAGTCTCGGTCGACTTAGCTCCTACAATGAGCAGTTCTTC. V is TRBV6-2 or TRBV6-3 and J is TRBJ2-1; no reliable D call. The ends were cut back, 5 bases at V and 0 bases at J, with 14 bases in the middle. Germline lookup yields CDR1 MNHEY and CDR2 SVGEGT. This CDR3 has 16 residues.